This TCR beta chain is drawn from a study of Graves' ophthalmopathy and Graves' hyperthyroidism. General study findings and limits: Sensitivity of approximately 90% and specificity of roughly 80% were achieved when a 13-signature model separated ophthalmopathy from stable hyperthyroidism.

A remark on this clonotype: Its antigen is currently unknown.

Amplified material comprised TCR beta CDR3 regions derived from RNA transcripts. HTBI-primed first-round RT-PCR preceded second-round multiplex PCR. TCRdb reanalysed the multiplex PCR reads using MiXCR and keeps one entry per CDR3 protein. The sample lists about 400,000 distinct CDR3 sequences; about 16% were seen once. V shed 6 bases and J 5 bases; nucleotides not matched to a gene: 9. The CDR3 covers 17 residues. This TCR derives from a woman between 18 and 29 years old with Graves' ophthalmopathy. The sequenced material came from peripheral blood. This chain joins TRBV12-3 or TRBV12-4 and TRBJ2-5; TRBD2 matches at 16 bases. CDR3 protein: CASSSGTSGGVLETQYF. In DNA, the CDR3 is TGTGCCAGCAGCTCCGGGACTAGCGGGGGGGTTTTGGAGACCCAGTACTTC.